This T cell receptor (beta chain) was identified during a study of T cell responses to AZD1222 COVID-19 vaccine. Trimming cost V 1 base and J 0 bases, with 15 bases left between them. The CDR3 sequence is 17 residues long. Germline V CDR1 and CDR2: MGHRA, YSYEKL. Assay: immunoSEQ multiplex PCR; the TCRdb copy retains only in-frame clones and omits some. Altogether 90,000 to 150,000 clones are present, more than 70% being singletons, with the ten largest covering around 17%. This sequence originates from an adult who received the AZD1222 COVID-19 vaccine. The gene calls are TRBV4-1 and TRBJ1-1; D is uncertain. This specimen consisted of peripheral blood, obtained 28 days after the second AZD1222 dose. The CDR3 DNA reads TGCGCCAGCAGCCAAGTTCCAGCCGGGTTCATGAACACTGAAGCTTTCTTT. This encodes CASSQVPAGFMNTEAFF.